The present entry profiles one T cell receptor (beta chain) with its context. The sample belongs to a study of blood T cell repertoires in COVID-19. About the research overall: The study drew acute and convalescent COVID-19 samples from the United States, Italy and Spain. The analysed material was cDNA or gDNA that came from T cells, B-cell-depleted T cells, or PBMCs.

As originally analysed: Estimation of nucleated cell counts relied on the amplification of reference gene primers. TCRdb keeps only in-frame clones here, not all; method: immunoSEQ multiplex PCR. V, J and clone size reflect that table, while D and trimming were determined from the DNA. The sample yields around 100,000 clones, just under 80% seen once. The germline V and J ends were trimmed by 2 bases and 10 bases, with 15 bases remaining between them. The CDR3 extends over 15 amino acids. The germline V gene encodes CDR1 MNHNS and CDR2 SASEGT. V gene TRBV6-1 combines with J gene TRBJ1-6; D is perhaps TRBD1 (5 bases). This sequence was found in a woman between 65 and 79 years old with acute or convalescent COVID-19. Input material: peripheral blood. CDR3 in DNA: TGTGCCAGCAGTGAAATAGAAGGGGAGGGGTCACCCCTCCACTTT. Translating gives CASSEIEGEGSPLHF.